The present T cell receptor beta chain was sequenced within a study of blood T cell repertoires in COVID-19. Unmatched junction bases numbered 9, after V lost 1 base and J lost 4 bases. CDR1 SGHRS and CDR2 YFSETQ come from the germline V gene. CDR3 length: 16 residues. Per the study methods: How many nucleated cells were present was estimated from reference gene primer amplification. The repertoire was sequenced with immunoSEQ multiplex PCR; TCRdb's copy has only in-frame clones and lacks some. That table supplies the V and J calls and clone size; D and trimming were determined from the DNA. The data hold around 130,000 clones, with roughly 90% observed a single time.

The sequencing sample was made of peripheral blood. The V gene is TRBV5-1, the J gene TRBJ1-1; TRBD1 aligns across 8 bases. The receptor was isolated from a man between 60 and 75 years old with COVID-19, enrolled during active disease. CDR3 sequence reads: CASSLTTGGASTEAFF. CDR3 DNA: TGCGCCAGCAGCTTGACCACAGGGGGGGCGTCCACTGAAGCTTTCTTT. The variable domain in full, completed from reference TRBV5-1 and TRBJ1-1, reads KAGVTQTPRYLIKTRGQQVTLSCSPISGHRSVSWYQQTPGQGLQFLFEYFSETQRNKGNFPGRFSGRQFSNSRSEMNVSTLELGDSALYLCASSLTTGGASTEAFFGQGTRLTVV.